The 11 T cell receptor beta chains reported below all come from one sample, sequenced in a study of regulatory T cells in long-lasting Graves disease. Relying on iRepertoire HTBI primers and Arm-PCR of CDR3 regions, the team built TCR beta libraries. TCRdb re-analysed the multiplex PCR reads in MiXCR, keeping a single row per CDR3 protein. Here the sample spans 450,000 or so distinct CDR3 sequences, around a fifth being singletons. Time point meaning: persistent/refractory GD, antithyroid drugs over 5 years with positive TRAb. RNA isolated from PBMCs was used to make the TCR library. Source: peripheral blood mononuclear cells (PBMCs), taken when the disease was refractory, from a patient treated with antithyroid drugs. Every receptor here comes from a female donor with Graves disease.

The chain employs TRBV7-3 and TRBJ2-7, with 9 bases matching TRBD1. The J segment lost 0 bases and the V segment lost 1 base, leaving 16 bases of the junction unmatched. CDR3 length equals 20 residues. CDR1 is SGHTA, CDR2 FQGTGA, per germline. CDR3 amino acids: CASSLKDRDRAFNDSYEQYF. The CDR3 DNA is TGTGCCAGCAGCTTAAAGGACCGGGACAGGGCTTTTAATGACTCCTACGAGCAGTACTTC.

This clonotype was counted ten times or more. V is TRBV6-1 and J is TRBJ1-1, with D perhaps matching TRBD1 (6 bases). Germline V gene lookup returns CDR1 MNHNS and CDR2 SASEGT. The CDR3 has 15 residues. The ends were cut back, 5 bases at V and 7 bases at J, with 20 bases in the middle. The CDR3 loop is CASSLLGGTPSEAFF. The CDR3 nucleotides read TGTGCCAGCAGTCTCCTGGGCGGGACACCGAGTGAAGCTTTCTTT.

Details on this clonotype: This may be a read error, as it is one base from a much larger clone. The CDR3 nucleotides read TGTGCCAGCAGTTGCTCGATAATCAGAGGAGGCTACACCTTC. Protein product: CASSCSIIRGGYTF. The chain is built from TRBV6-6 and TRBJ1-2, with D hard to call. Trimming removed 4 bases at V and 8 bases at J, with 17 bases between. This CDR3 contains 14 residues. Looked up from germline, CDR1 is MNHNY and CDR2 is SVGAGI (reference sequence).

The chain links TRBV13 to TRBJ1-1; no clear D. Germline assignment: CDR1 PRHDT and CDR2 FYEKMQ (reference sequence). The CDR3 totals 13 residues. Trimming took off 6 bases at V and 3 bases at J, with 11 bases between the two ends. CDR3: CASSPTGHTEAFF. CDR3 nucleotides: TGTGCCAGCAGTCCTACGGGCCACACTGAAGCTTTCTTT.

CDR3 amino acids: CASSPGGGQDEQYF. The CDR3, as DNA: TGTGCCAGCAGCCCGGGTGGGGGGCAGGACGAGCAGTACTTC. The chain recombines TRBV9 with TRBJ2-7; D possibly uses TRBD1 or TRBD2 (6 bases each). Trimming left V 4 bases short and J 5 bases short, with 16 bases between. This CDR3 region has 14 residues. The V gene's germline CDR1 is SGDLS and CDR2 YYNGEE.

This clonotype has only a few counts. The chain uses TRBV3-1 and TRBJ1-1; TRBD1 is a possible D gene (6 bases). Germline lookup yields CDR1 LGHDT and CDR2 YNNKEL (reference sequence). V gave up 4 bases and J gave up 1 base, with 13 bases separating them. There are 15 residues in the CDR3. CDR3 sequence: CASSPGATGNTEAFF. The CDR3 DNA is TGTGCCAGCAGCCCCGGGGCGACAGGGAACACTGAAGCTTTCTTT. Together with reference TRBV3-1 and TRBJ1-1, the CDR3 gives the full variable domain: DTAVSQTPKYLVTQMGNDKSIKCEQNLGHDTMYWYKQDSKKFLKIMFSYNNKELIINETVPNRFSPKSPDKAHLNLHINSLELGDSAVYFCASSPGATGNTEAFFGQGTRLTVV.

This clonotype was counted only a few times. This chain connects TRBV4-3 to TRBJ1-4; unclear D gene. The germline V and J ends were trimmed by 4 bases and 7 bases, with 19 bases remaining between them. CDR1 is LGHNA, CDR2 YSLEER, per germline. This CDR3 has 16 residues. The CDR3 spells CASSPSPQPGGEKLFF. CDR3 nucleotides: TGCGCCAGCAGCCCGAGCCCTCAGCCGGGCGGTGAAAAACTGTTTTTT.

About this clonotype: A much larger clone lies one base from this, so it may be a read error. As DNA, the CDR3 is TGTGCCAGCAGCCCCAACAGGGGGGAATATGGCTACACCTTC. It translates to CASSPNRGEYGYTF. The rearrangement uses TRBV7-2 and TRBJ1-2; TRBD1 aligns across 8 bases. Germline CDR1 and CDR2: SGHTA and FQGNSA. The ends lost 5 bases at V and 5 bases at J; junction bases unmatched: 7. The CDR3 is made up of 14 amino acids.

This clonotype was counted between two and nine times. J is TRBJ2-5 and V is TRBV18; 11 bases are a match to TRBD1. CDR3 length: 16 residues. V lost 0 bases to trimming and J lost 2 bases; unmatched junction nucleotides: 2. CDR1 KGHSH and CDR2 LQKENI come from the germline V gene. The CDR3 is CASSPPGQGGQETQYF. The CDR3 DNA follows: TGTGCCAGCTCACCACCGGGACAGGGGGGACAAGAGACCCAGTACTTC.

Turning to this clonotype: A far larger clone is one nucleotide away, so this likely arose from a read error. The chain has TRBV6-1 and TRBJ1-5; D unclear. V was clipped by 5 bases and J by 6 bases, with 8 bases between them. Germline CDR1 and CDR2: MNHNS and SASEGT. The CDR3 runs to 12 residues. CDR3 sequence reads: CASSPRSQPQHF. Written as DNA, the CDR3 is TGTGCCAGCAGTCCTAGGAGTCAGCCCCAGCATTTT.

This clonotype showed up many times. V usage is TRBV18 and J usage is TRBJ2-5; D is ambiguous. The CDR3 runs 14 residues. Germline V gene data show CDR1 as KGHSH and CDR2 as LQKENI. The germline V and J ends were trimmed by 3 bases and 0 bases, with 8 bases remaining between them. In DNA, the CDR3 is TGTGCCAGCTCACCTTGGGCGGACCAAGAGACCCAGTACTTC. This encodes CASSPWADQETQYF.